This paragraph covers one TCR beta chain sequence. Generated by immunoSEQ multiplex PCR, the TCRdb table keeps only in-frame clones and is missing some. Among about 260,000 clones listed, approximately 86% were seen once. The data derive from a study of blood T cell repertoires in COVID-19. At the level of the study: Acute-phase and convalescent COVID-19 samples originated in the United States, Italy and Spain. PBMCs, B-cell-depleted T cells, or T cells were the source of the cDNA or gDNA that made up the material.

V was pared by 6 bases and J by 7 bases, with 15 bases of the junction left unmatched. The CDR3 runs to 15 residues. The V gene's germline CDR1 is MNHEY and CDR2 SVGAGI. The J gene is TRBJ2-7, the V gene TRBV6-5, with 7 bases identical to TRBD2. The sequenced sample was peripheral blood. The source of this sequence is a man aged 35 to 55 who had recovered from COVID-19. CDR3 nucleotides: TGTGCCAGCAGCCCAAGGTCGGGAGGTCGGCTAGAGCAGTACTTC. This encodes CASSPRSGGRLEQYF.